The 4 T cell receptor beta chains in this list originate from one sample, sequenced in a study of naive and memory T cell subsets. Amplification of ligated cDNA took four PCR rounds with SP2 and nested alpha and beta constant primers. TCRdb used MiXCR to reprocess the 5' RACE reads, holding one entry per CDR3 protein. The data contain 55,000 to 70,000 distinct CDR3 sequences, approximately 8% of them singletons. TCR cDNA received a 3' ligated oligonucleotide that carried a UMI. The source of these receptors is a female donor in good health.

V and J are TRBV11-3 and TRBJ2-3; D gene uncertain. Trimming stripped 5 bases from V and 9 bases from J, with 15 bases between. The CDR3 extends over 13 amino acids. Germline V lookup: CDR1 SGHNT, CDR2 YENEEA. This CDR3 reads CASSTTRLETQYF. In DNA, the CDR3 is TGTGCCAGCAGCACGACCCGCCTGGAAACGCAGTATTTT.

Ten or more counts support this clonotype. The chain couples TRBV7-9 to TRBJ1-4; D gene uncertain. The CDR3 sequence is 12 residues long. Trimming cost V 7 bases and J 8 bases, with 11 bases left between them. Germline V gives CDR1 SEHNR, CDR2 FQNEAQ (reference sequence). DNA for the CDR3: TGTGCCAGCACGCGGACGTGGGAAAAACTGTTTTTT. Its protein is CASTRTWEKLFF.

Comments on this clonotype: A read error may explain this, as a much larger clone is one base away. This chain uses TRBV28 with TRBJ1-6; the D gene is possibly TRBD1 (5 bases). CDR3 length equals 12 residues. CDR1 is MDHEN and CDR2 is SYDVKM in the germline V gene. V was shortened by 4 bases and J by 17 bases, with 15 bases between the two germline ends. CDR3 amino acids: CASSSPRQTIHF. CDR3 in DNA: TGTGCCAGCAGTTCCCCGCGACAGACCATCCACTTT.

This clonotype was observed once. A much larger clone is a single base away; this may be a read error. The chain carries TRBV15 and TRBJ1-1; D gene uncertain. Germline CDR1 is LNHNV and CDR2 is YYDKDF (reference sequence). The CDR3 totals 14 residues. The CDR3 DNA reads TGTGCCACCAGCAGACCTGGACGCAGCACTGGAGCTTTCTTT. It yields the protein CATSRPGRSTGAFF. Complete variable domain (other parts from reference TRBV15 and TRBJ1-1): DAMVIQNPRYQVTQFGKPVTLSCSQTLNHNVMYWYQQKSSQAPKLLFHYYDKDFNNEADTPDNFQSRRPNTSFCFLDIRSPGLGDTAMYLCATSRPGRSTGAFFGQGTRLTVV.